The entry below gives a single T cell receptor (beta chain) sequence along with its context. The data originate from a study of control samples from healthy donors and cancer patients. Trimming shortened V by 2 bases and J by 2 bases, and 12 bases separated the two germline ends. This CDR3 is 15 amino acids long. Germline-derived CDR1 and CDR2 are SGHRS and YFSETQ. The table came from immunoSEQ multiplex PCR; TCRdb's copy has only in-frame clones and leaves some out. Counted here are about 99,000 clones, more than 85% occurring once; the ten biggest clones make up 15% to 20%. Sequenced sample: PBMCs. The TCR comes from a man in his 60s with lung cancer. V usage is TRBV5-1 and J usage is TRBJ2-3; D might be TRBD1 or TRBD2, each matching 5 bases. CDR3 residues: CASSFRDGLTDTQYF. Here the CDR3 DNA reads TGCGCCAGCAGCTTCCGGGACGGCCTCACAGATACGCAGTATTTT.